The sequence of this T cell receptor (beta chain) was determined in a study of T cell changes during pregnancy in multiple sclerosis. Germline V CDR1 and CDR2: SNHLY, FYNNEI. The CDR3 totals 15 residues. Trimming took 10 bases from V and 8 from J, leaving 24 bases between them. Assay used: immunoSEQ multiplex PCR; TCRdb lists only in-frame clones, some missing. The sample lists roughly 38,000 clones; 70% to 90% were seen once. The clonotype comes from a female donor with multiple sclerosis, enrolled in a pregnancy study. The chain joins TRBV2 to TRBJ2-1; a possible D gene is TRBD2 (5 bases). The sample consisted of CD8+ T cells from peripheral blood mononuclear cells, taken in the third trimester of pregnancy. CDR3 DNA sequence: TGTGCCACGGAGGATGTACCTTCATTCCGCCATGAGCAGTTCTTC. It yields the protein CATEDVPSFRHEQFF.